This TCR beta chain appears in the sequencing data of a study of regulatory T cells in long-lasting Graves disease. Background on the study: It was over 5 years of antithyroid drugs, with positive TSH receptor antibodies, that meant persistent Graves' disease. Overall study findings and caveats: Persistent patients shared more public clonotypes (around 2,500) than new patients (approximately 970). Persistent disease exhibited a predilection for TRBV28, TRBJ1-2 and TRBJ2-5.

CDR1 is MDHEN, CDR2 SYDVKM, per germline. The CDR3 sequence is 18 residues long. V lost 3 bases and J lost 7, with 25 bases in between. A word on this clonotype: Its cognate antigen is unknown.

Sample time point: persistent/refractory GD, antithyroid drugs over 5 years with positive TRAb. Making the TCR library involved RNA that had been extracted from PBMCs. Library construction for TCR beta used iRepertoire HTBI primers and Arm-PCR of CDR3 regions. Original processing methods: Samples revealed 60 to 70 TRBV and roughly 15 TRBJ segments. In TCRdb, the multiplex PCR reads were re-called with MiXCR into one record per CDR3 protein. TCRdb's processing, not the authors', yielded these V and J calls. The sample lists fewer than 600,000 distinct CDR3 sequences, roughly 23% occurring once. The source material was peripheral blood mononuclear cells (PBMCs), sampled when the disease was refractory, from a patient treated with antithyroid drugs. This sequence joins TRBV28 and TRBJ2-1; the D gene is possibly TRBD1 (6 bases). The source is a female donor with Graves disease. The CDR3 DNA follows: TGTGCCAGCAGTTTGCCCCTCAATAACATCAGGGGTTTGAATGAGCAGTTCTTC. Its protein product is CASSLPLNNIRGLNEQFF.